The sequence of this T cell receptor beta chain was determined in a study of patients and donors after allogeneic stem cell transplantation. The V end was cut by 0 bases, the J end by 5 bases, with 16 bases between. Germline V CDR1 and CDR2: MNHEY, SVGAGI. The CDR3 contains 16 residues. In TCRdb, the RT-PCR reads were re-called with MiXCR into one record per CDR3 protein. The data contain about 960,000 distinct CDR3 sequences, about a sixth of them seen just once; the ten biggest clones take up around 6%. The origin of this receptor is a human donor who was either an allogeneic HSCT recipient or a stem cell or donor lymphocyte infusion donor (not recorded which). It is not recorded whose cells these are; they may come from a transplant donor. V usage is TRBV6-5 and J usage is TRBJ2-5; D may be TRBD1 (6 bases). Source material: blood, either unsorted or a sorted T cell fraction (not recorded which). CDR3 protein: CASSYSFSGAKETQYF. In nucleotides, the CDR3 is TGTGCCAGCAGTTACTCGTTCTCAGGGGCGAAGGAGACCCAGTACTTC.